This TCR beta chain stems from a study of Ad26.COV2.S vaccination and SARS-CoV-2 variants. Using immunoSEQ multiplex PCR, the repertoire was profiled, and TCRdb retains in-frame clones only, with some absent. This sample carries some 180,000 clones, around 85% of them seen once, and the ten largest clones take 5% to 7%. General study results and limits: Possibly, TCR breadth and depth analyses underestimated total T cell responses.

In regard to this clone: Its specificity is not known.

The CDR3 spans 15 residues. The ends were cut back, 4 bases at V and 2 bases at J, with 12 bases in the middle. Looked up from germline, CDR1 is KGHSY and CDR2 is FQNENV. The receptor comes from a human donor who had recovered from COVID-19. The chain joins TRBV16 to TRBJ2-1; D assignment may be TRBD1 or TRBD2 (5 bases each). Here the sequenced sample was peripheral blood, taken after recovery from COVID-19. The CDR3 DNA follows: TGTGCCAGCAGCCTATCCGGGGCCCCCTACAATGAGCAGTTCTTC. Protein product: CASSLSGAPYNEQFF.